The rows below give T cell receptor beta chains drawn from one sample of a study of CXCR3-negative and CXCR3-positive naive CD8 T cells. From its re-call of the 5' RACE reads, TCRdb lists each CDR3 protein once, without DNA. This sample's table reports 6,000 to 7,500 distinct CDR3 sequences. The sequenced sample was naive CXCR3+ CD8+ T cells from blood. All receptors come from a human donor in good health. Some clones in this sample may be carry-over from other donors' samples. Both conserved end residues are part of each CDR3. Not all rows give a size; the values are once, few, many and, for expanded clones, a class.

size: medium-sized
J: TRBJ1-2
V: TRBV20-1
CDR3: CSARDGQGNYTF

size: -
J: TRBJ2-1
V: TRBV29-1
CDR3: CSVLASGLQVEQFF

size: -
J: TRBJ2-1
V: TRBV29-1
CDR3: CSVDRQNEQFF

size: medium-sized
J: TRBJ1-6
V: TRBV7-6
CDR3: CASSSMDRGSSYNSPLHF

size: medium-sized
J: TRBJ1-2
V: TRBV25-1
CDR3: CASMREGADSNYGYTF

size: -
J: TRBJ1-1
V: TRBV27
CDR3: CASSLTGGEAQF

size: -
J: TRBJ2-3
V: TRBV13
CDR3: CASSSREDTQYF

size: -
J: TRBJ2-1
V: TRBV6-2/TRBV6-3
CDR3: CASTPQGGGIYNEQFF

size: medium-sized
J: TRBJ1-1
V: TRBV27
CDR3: CASSFGANTEAFF

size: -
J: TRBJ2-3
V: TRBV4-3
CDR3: CASSQDGVGPSTDTQYF

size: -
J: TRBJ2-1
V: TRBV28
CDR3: CASSLSPLTSGSPYNEQFF

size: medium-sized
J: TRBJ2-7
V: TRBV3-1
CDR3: CASRGLAGYEQYF

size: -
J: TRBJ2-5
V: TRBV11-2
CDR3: CASSLRLAGGRTETQYF

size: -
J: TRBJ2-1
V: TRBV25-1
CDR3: CASRISDPALHYNEQFF

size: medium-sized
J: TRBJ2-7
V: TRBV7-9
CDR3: CASSSSSPYEQYF

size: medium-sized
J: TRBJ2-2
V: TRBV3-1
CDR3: CASSPLSGPNTGELFF

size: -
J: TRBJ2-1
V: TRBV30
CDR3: CAWNSGGLTYNEQFF